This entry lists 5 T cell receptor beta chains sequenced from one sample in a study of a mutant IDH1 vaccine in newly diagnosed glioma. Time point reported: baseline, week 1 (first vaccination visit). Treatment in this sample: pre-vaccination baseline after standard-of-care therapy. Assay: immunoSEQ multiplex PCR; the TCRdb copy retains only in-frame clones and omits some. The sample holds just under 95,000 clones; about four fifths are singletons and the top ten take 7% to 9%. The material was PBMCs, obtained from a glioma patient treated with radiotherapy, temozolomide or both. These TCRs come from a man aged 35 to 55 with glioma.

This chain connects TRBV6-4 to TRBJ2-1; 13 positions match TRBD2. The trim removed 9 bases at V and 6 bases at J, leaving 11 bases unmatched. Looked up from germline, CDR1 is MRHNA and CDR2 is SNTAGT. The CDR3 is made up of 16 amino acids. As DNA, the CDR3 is TGTGCCAGTTCCATCGCGGGACTAGCGGGGTCCAATGAGCAGTTCTTC. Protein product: CASSIAGLAGSNEQFF.

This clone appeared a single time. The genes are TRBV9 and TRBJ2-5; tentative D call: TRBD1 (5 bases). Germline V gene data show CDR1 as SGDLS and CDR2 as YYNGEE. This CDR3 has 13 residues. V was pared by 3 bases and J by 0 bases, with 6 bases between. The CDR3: CASSAGYQETQYF. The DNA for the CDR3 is TGTGCCAGCAGCGCAGGGTACCAAGAGACCCAGTACTTC.

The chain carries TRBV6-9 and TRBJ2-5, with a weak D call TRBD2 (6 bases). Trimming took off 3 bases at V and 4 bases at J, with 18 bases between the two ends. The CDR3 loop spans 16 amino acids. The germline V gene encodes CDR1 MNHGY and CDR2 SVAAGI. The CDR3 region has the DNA TGTGCCAGCAGTTACCCCTTCGCGGGGCCCGGAGAGACCCAGTACTTC. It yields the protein CASSYPFAGPGETQYF.

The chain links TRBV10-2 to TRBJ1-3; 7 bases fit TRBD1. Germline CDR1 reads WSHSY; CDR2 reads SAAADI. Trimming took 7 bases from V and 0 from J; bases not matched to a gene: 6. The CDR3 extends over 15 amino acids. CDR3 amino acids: CASTGTASSGNTIYF. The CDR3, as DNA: TGCGCCAGCACGGGGACAGCCTCCTCTGGAAACACCATATATTTT.

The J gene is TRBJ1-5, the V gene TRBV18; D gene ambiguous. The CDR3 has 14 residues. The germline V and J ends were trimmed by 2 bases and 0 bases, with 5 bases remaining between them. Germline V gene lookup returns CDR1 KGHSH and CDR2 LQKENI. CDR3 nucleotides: TGTGCCAGCTCACCAGGGATTAGCAATCAGCCCCAGCATTTT. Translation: CASSPGISNQPQHF. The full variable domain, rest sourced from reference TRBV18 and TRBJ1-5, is NAGVMQNPRHLVRRRGQEARLRCSPMKGHSHVYWYRQLPEEGLKFMVYLQKENIIDESGMPKERFSAEFPKEGPSILRIQQVVRGDSAAYFCASSPGISNQPQHFGDGTRLSIL.